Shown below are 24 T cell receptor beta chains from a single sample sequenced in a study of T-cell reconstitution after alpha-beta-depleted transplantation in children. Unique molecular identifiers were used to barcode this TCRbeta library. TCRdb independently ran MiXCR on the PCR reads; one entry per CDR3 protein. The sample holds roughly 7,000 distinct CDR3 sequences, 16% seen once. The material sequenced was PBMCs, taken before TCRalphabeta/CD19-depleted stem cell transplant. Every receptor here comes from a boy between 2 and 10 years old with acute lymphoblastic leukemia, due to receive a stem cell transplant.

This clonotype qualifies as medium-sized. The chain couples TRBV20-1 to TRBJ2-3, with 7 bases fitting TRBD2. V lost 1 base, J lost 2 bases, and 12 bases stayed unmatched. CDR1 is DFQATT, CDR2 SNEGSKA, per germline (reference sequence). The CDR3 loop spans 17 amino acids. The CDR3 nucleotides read TGCAGTGCTAGAGGGTACAAGCGGGGACCGTACACAGATACGCAGTATTTT. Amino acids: CSARGYKRGPYTDTQYF.

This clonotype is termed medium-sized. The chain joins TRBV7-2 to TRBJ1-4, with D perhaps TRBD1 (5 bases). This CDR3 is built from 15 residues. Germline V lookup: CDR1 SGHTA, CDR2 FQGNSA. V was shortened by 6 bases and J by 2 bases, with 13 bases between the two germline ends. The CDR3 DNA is TGTGCCAGCAGTATCGGGGACGGCACTAATGAAAAACTGTTTTTT. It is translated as CASSIGDGTNEKLFF.

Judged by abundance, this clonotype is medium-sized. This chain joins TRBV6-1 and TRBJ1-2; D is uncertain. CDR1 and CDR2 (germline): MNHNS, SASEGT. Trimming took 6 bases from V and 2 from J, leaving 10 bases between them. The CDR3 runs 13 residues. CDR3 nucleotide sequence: TGTGCCAGCAGGGAGACGGGAAACTATGGCTACACCTTC. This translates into CASRETGNYGYTF.

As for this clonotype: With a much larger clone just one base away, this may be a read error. This chain's CDR3 is CASSRDCLSEQYF. CDR3 nucleotides: TGTGCCAGCAGTAGGGACTGCCTTAGCGAGCAGTACTTC. The chain couples TRBV2 to TRBJ2-7; a possible D gene is TRBD2 (6 bases). The length of the CDR3 is 13 residues. Germline V gives CDR1 SNHLY, CDR2 FYNNEI. V lost 5 bases, J lost 6 bases, and 14 bases lay in between.

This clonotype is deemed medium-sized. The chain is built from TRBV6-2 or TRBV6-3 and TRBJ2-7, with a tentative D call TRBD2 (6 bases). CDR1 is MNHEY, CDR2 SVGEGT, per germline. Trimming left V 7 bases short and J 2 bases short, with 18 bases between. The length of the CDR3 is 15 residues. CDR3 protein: CASTLNPGGTYEQYF. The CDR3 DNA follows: TGTGCCAGCACCCTTAACCCCGGGGGAACCTACGAGCAGTACTTC.

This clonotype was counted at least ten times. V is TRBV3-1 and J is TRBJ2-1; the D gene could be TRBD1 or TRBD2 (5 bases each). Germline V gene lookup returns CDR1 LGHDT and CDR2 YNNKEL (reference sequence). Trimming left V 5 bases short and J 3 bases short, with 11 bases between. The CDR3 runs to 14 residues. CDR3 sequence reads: CASSAGASYNEQFF. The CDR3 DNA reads TGTGCCAGCAGCGCCGGGGCGAGCTACAATGAGCAGTTCTTC.

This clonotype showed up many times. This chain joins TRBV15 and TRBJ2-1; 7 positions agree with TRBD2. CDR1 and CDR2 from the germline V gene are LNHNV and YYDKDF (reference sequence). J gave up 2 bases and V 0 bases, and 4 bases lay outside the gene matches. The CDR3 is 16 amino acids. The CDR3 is CATSREGGGTYNEQFF. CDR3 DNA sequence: TGTGCCACCAGCAGAGAGGGGGGGGGTACCTACAATGAGCAGTTCTTC.

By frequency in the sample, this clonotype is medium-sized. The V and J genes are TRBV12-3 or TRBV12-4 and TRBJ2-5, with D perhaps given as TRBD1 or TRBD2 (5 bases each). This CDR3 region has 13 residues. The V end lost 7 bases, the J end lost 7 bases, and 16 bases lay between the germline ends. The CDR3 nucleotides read TGTGCCAGCACTCCGGGACCCCTTGGGACCCAGTACTTC. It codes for CASTPGPLGTQYF.

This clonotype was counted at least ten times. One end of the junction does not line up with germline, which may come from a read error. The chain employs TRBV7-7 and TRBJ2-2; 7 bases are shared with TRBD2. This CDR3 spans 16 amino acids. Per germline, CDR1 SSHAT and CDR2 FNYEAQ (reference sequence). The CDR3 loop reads CASSLDSGTLTGELFF. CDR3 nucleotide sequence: TGTGCTAGCAGCTTAGACAGCGGGACCTTAACCGGGGAGCTGTTTTTT.

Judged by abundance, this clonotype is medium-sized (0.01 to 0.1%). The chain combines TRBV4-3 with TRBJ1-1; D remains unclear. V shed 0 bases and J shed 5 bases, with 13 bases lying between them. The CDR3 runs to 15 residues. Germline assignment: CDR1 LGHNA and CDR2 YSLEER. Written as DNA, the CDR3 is TGCGCCAGCAGCCAAGAATTGAGAGGGTGGACTGAAGCTTTCTTT. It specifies CASSQELRGWTEAFF.

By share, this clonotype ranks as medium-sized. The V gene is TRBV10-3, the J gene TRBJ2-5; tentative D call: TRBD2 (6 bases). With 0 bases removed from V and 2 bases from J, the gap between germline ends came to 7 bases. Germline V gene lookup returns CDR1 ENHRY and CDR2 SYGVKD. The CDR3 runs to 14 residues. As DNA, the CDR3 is TGTGCCATCAGTGAGTCGGAGGGGCAAGAGACCCAGTACTTC. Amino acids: CAISESEGQETQYF.

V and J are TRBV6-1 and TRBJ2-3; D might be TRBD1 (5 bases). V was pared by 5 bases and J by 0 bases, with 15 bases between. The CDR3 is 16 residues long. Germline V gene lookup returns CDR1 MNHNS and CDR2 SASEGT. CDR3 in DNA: TGTGCCAGCAGTCGAGTGGACATGGCTAGCACAGATACGCAGTATTTT. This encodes CASSRVDMASTDTQYF.

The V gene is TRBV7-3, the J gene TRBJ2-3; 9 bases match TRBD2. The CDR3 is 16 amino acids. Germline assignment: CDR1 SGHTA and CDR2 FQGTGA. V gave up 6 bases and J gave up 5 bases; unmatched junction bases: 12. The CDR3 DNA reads TGTGCCAGCAGTATCGATTCAGCGGGAGGCCGAGATACGCAGTATTTT. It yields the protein CASSIDSAGGRDTQYF.

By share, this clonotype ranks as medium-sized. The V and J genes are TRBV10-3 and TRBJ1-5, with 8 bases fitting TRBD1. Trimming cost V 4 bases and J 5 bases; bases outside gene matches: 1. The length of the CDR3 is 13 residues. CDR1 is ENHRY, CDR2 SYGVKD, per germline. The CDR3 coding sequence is TGTGCCATCAGTGTGACAGGGGATCAGCCCCAGCATTTT. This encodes CAISVTGDQPQHF.

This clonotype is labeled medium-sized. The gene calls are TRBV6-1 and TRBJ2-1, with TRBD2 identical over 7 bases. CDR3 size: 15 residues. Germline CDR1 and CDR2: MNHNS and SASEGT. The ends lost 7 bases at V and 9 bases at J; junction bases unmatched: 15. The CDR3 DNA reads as TGTGCCAGCAATCCCGGGACTACGTATCCCGGTGAGCAGTTCTTC. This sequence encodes CASNPGTTYPGEQFF.

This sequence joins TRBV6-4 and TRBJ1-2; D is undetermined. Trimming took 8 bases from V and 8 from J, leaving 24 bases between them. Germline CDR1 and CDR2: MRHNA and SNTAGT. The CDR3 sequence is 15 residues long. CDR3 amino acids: CASHYSRSAGLGYTF. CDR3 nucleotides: TGTGCCAGCCACTACTCTAGGTCGGCAGGACTCGGCTACACCTTC.

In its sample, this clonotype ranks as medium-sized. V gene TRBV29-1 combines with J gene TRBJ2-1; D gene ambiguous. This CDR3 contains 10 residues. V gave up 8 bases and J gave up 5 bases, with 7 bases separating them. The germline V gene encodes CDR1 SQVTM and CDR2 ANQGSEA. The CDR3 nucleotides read TGCAGCTCGGGTCACAATGAGCAGTTCTTC. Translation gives CSSGHNEQFF.

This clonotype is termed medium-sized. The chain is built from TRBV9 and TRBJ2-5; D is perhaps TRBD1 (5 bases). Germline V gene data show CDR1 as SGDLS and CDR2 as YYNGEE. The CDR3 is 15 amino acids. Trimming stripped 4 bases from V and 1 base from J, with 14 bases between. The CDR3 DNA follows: TGTGCCAGCAGCCCCCGTGGGGCCCCCCAAGAGACCCAGTACTTC. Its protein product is CASSPRGAPQETQYF.

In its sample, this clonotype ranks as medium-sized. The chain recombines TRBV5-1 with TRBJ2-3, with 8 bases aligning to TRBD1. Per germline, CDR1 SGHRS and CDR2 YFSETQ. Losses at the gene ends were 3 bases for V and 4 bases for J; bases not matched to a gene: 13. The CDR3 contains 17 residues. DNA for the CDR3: TGCGCCAGCAGCTCACTGCCGTTTCAGGGGGCAGCAGATACGCAGTATTTT. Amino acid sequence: CASSSLPFQGAADTQYF.

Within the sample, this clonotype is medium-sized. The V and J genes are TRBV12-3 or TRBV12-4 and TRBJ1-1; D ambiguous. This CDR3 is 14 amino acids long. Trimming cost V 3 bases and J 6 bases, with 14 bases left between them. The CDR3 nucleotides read TGTGCCAGCAGTTTGAGGGAGACCCCCGCTGAAGCTTTCTTT. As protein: CASSLRETPAEAFF.

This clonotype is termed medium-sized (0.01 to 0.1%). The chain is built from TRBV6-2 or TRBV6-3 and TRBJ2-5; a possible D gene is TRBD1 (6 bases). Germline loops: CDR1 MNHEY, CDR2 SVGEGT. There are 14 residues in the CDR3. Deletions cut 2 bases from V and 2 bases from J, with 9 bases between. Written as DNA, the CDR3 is TGTGCCAGCAGTTACCGGGACATTCAAGAGACCCAGTACTTC. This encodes CASSYRDIQETQYF.

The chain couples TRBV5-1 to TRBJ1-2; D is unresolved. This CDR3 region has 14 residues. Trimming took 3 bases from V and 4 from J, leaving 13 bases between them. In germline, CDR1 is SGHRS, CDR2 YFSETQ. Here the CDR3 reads CASSSIGPLYGYTF. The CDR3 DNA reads TGCGCCAGCAGCTCAATAGGGCCTCTCTATGGCTACACCTTC.

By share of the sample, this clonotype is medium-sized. The CDR3 region is CASFRSTFTSTDTQYF. The DNA of the CDR3 is TGTGCCAGTTTCCGATCGACTTTCACTAGCACAGATACGCAGTATTTT. The gene calls are TRBV9 and TRBJ2-3; D uncertain. The ends were cut back, 8 bases at V and 0 bases at J, with 19 bases in the middle. This CDR3 contains 16 residues. Germline V gene data show CDR1 as SGDLS and CDR2 as YYNGEE.

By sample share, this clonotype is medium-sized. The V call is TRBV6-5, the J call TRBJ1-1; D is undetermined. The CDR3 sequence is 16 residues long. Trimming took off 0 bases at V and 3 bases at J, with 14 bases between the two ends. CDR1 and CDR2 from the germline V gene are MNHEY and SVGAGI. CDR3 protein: CASSYSTLVGDTEAFF. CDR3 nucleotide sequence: TGTGCCAGCAGTTACTCGACCTTAGTTGGGGACACTGAAGCTTTCTTT.